Below, 20 T cell receptor beta chains from the same sample are listed, as sequenced in a study of cytomegalovirus exposure and HLA in healthy donors. Here immunoSEQ multiplex PCR was the method, and the copy in TCRdb shows in-frame clones only, minus some. There are about 300,000 clones in the sample; roughly 88% occur only once, and over 0.85% lies in the top ten. Sequences were obtained from PBMCs. These receptors were collected from a young woman in good health and CMV-seronegative.

This clone has only one observation. This chain links TRBV5-1 with TRBJ2-5; TRBD2 matches at 13 bases. V was pared by 3 bases and J by 3 bases, with 8 bases of the junction left unmatched. The CDR3 consists of 17 residues. CDR1 SGHRS and CDR2 YFSETQ come from the germline V gene. In nucleotides, the CDR3 is TGCGCCAGCAGCTGGTCAATTGGGACTAGCGGGAAAGAGACCCAGTACTTC. Translated, it gives CASSWSIGTSGKETQYF.

In its sample, this clone was seen once. This rearrangement joins TRBV2 to TRBJ1-5, with 12 positions matching TRBD1. V lost 9 bases and J lost 7; bases outside the gene matches: 4. There are 13 residues in the CDR3. The V gene's germline CDR1 is SNHLY and CDR2 FYNNEI. CDR3 loop: CASCGTGGQPQHF. As DNA, the CDR3 is TGTGCCAGTTGCGGGACAGGGGGCCAGCCCCAGCATTTT.

The J gene is TRBJ2-7, the V gene TRBV4-1; D unclear. There are 14 residues in the CDR3. The germline CDR1 and CDR2 sequences are MGHRA and YSYEKL. Trimming took 3 bases from V and 0 from J, leaving 9 bases between them. The CDR3 loop reads CASSQGMSSYEQYF. CDR3 sequence (DNA): TGCGCCAGCAGCCAGGGCATGTCCTCCTACGAGCAGTACTTC.

This sequence joins TRBV4-1 and TRBJ1-1, with TRBD1 matching over 7 bases. V gave up 8 bases and J gave up 4 bases; unmatched junction bases: 10. The CDR3 extends over 14 amino acids. The germline CDR1 and CDR2 sequences are MGHRA and YSYEKL. The CDR3 bases are TGCGCCAGCGGTATACAGGGGCCGGGCACTGAAGCTTTCTTT. Its protein product is CASGIQGPGTEAFF.

The chain links TRBV6-1 to TRBJ1-1; D is uncertain. The germline V gene encodes CDR1 MNHNS and CDR2 SASEGT. V lost 7 bases and J 1 base, leaving 13 bases between the germline ends. The CDR3 loop spans 14 amino acids. CDR3 sequence: CASNTLGGNTEAFF. CDR3 bases: TGTGCCAGCAATACCTTGGGAGGGAACACTGAAGCTTTCTTT.

This chain joins TRBV6-5 and TRBJ1-2; D gene ambiguous. Deletions cut 0 bases from V and 2 bases from J, with 7 bases between. The CDR3 has 14 residues. Germline CDR1 is MNHEY and CDR2 is SVGAGI. The DNA of the CDR3 is TGTGCCAGCAGTTACTCGAGCCGGAACTATGGCTACACCTTC. It is translated as CASSYSSRNYGYTF.

The rearrangement joins TRBV7-2 to TRBJ2-1; D uncertain. The V and J ends lost 3 bases and 0 bases respectively, with 12 bases between them. The CDR3 extends over 16 amino acids. Germline values: CDR1 SGHTA, CDR2 FQGNSA. CDR3 protein: CASSFVGVGSYNEQFF. CDR3 nucleotide sequence: TGTGCCAGCAGCTTCGTTGGTGTCGGCTCCTACAATGAGCAGTTCTTC.

CDR3 DNA: TGTGCCAGCAATATACAGGGACCCTATGGCTACACCTTC. Encoded protein: CASNIQGPYGYTF. The rearrangement joins TRBV28 to TRBJ1-2; a possible D gene is TRBD1 (6 bases). The CDR3 contains 13 residues. Germline values: CDR1 MDHEN, CDR2 SYDVKM. Trimming removed 7 bases at V and 4 bases at J, with 13 bases between.

This clone was seen more than once but under ten times. The V call is TRBV6-5, the J call TRBJ1-1, with D maybe TRBD1 (6 bases). In germline, CDR1 is MNHEY, CDR2 SVGAGI. The V end lost 5 bases, the J end lost 4 bases, and 11 bases lay between the germline ends. The CDR3 is made up of 13 amino acids. For the CDR3, the DNA is TGTGCCAGCAGTGCACAGGGCCCCACTGAAGCTTTCTTT. Translating gives CASSAQGPTEAFF.

The V and J genes are TRBV2 and TRBJ2-7, with TRBD2 identical over 8 bases. The CDR3 spans 14 residues. Germline V lookup: CDR1 SNHLY, CDR2 FYNNEI. The V gene end was trimmed by 7 bases and the J gene end by 2 bases; junction bases not matched to a gene: 7. The CDR3 is CASKMASGPYEQYF. In DNA form, the CDR3 reads TGTGCCAGCAAAATGGCTAGCGGGCCCTACGAGCAGTACTTC. The entire variable domain, with the rest obtained from reference TRBV2 and TRBJ2-7, is as follows: EPEVTQTPSHQVTQMGQEVILRCVPISNHLYFYWYRQILGQKVEFLVSFYNNEISEKSEIFDDQFSVERPDGSNFTLKIRSTKLEDSAMYFCASKMASGPYEQYFGPGTRLTVT.

This chain uses TRBV9 with TRBJ2-1, with TRBD2 identical over 11 bases. This CDR3 has 15 amino acids. From germline, CDR1 is SGDLS and CDR2 YYNGEE. The V segment lost 4 bases and the J segment 4 bases; nucleotides outside the gene matches: 4. CDR3 DNA: TGTGCCAGCAGCCCAGGGACTAGCGGTTACAATGAGCAGTTCTTC. It translates to CASSPGTSGYNEQFF.

The chain links TRBV15 to TRBJ1-5; TRBD1 agrees at 8 bases. Germline values: CDR1 LNHNV, CDR2 YYDKDF (reference sequence). There are 18 residues in the CDR3. The V segment lost 1 base and the J segment 0 bases; nucleotides outside the gene matches: 8. CDR3 amino acids: CATSRVGRGQYSNQPQHF. In DNA, the CDR3 is TGTGCCACCAGCAGAGTAGGCAGGGGGCAATATAGCAATCAGCCCCAGCATTTT.

CDR3 coding DNA: TGCGCCAGCCGGATCGACGCCTCGGGGACTGAAGCTTTCTTT. It specifies CASRIDASGTEAFF. This chain joins TRBV5-1 and TRBJ1-1, with D uncertain. The germline V gene encodes CDR1 SGHRS and CDR2 YFSETQ. The CDR3 is 14 residues long. Trimming cost V 7 bases and J 5 bases, with 18 bases left between them.

V gene TRBV9 combines with J gene TRBJ2-3, with a possible D match to TRBD2 (5 bases). This CDR3 comprises 16 residues. Trimming took off 3 bases at V and 2 bases at J, with 16 bases between the two ends. The germline V gene encodes CDR1 SGDLS and CDR2 YYNGEE. The CDR3 is CASSAKGAVITDTQYF. The CDR3 bases are TGTGCCAGCAGCGCGAAGGGAGCGGTTATCACAGATACGCAGTATTTT. The variable domain in full, completed from reference TRBV9 and TRBJ2-3, reads DSGVTQTPKHLITATGQRVTLRCSPRSGDLSVYWYQQSLDQGLQFLIQYYNGEERAKGNILERFSAQQFPDLHSELNLSSLELGDSALYFCASSAKGAVITDTQYFGPGTRLTVL.

The V call is TRBV27, the J call TRBJ2-1; TRBD2 matches 9 bases. J lost 5 bases, V lost 5 bases, and 13 bases had no gene match. The CDR3 has 17 amino acids. The V gene's germline CDR1 is MNHEY and CDR2 SMNVEV (reference sequence). CDR3 region: CASSAIAGARYDNEQFF. CDR3 DNA sequence: TGTGCCAGCAGTGCCATAGCGGGAGCTCGGTACGACAATGAGCAGTTCTTC.

The chain couples TRBV4-2 to TRBJ2-1, with TRBD1 identical over 7 bases. The CDR3 covers 18 residues. Per the germline V gene, CDR1 is LGHNA and CDR2 is YNFKEQ. After removal of 0 bases from V and 2 bases from J, the junction contained 10 bases not matched to a gene. The CDR3 is CASSQDGVGRGPYNEQFF. The CDR3 nucleotides are TGTGCCAGCAGCCAAGATGGAGTCGGAAGGGGGCCCTACAATGAGCAGTTCTTC.

The chain employs TRBV11-1 and TRBJ2-1; 11 nucleotides match TRBD2. The CDR3 runs 18 residues. The trim removed 0 bases at V and 0 bases at J, leaving 4 bases unmatched. Per the germline V gene, CDR1 is SGHAT and CDR2 is FQDESV (reference sequence). The CDR3, as DNA: TGTGCCAGCAGCTTAGCGCTACTAGCGGGAGTCTCCTACAATGAGCAGTTCTTC. Protein product: CASSLALLAGVSYNEQFF.

J is TRBJ2-1 and V is TRBV5-4; a weak D match, TRBD1 (6 bases). V dropped 3 bases and J dropped 3 bases, with 10 bases sitting between them. CDR3 size: 14 residues. CDR1 is SGHNT and CDR2 is YYREEE in the germline V gene (reference sequence). The CDR3 region has the DNA TGTGCCAGCAGCTCTGGACAGTTCTACAATGAGCAGTTCTTC. Translating gives CASSSGQFYNEQFF.

The rearrangement uses TRBV6-5 and TRBJ2-7; 12 bases match TRBD1. The CDR3 runs to 15 residues. CDR1 is MNHEY and CDR2 is SVGAGI in the germline V gene. The J segment lost 7 bases and the V segment lost 5 bases, leaving 9 bases of the junction unmatched. The CDR3: CASSIHRDRGLEQYF. The DNA of the CDR3 is TGTGCCAGCAGTATACACCGGGACAGGGGGCTTGAGCAGTACTTC.

The chain couples TRBV10-3 to TRBJ1-1; D remains unclear. The germline V and J ends were trimmed by 5 bases and 3 bases, with 10 bases remaining between them. This CDR3 is 13 amino acids long. Per the germline V gene, CDR1 is ENHRY and CDR2 is SYGVKD. This CDR3 reads CAISPSGDTEAFF. Here the CDR3 DNA reads TGTGCCATCAGTCCTTCCGGAGACACTGAAGCTTTCTTT.